The present T cell receptor beta chain was sequenced within a study of blood T cell repertoires in COVID-19. TCRdb's table, derived via immunoSEQ multiplex PCR, lists solely in-frame clones and lacks some. The sample carries about 100,000 clones, about 83% recorded once. The CDR3 covers 18 residues. CDR1 and CDR2 (germline): SGHAT, FQNNGV. V gave up 5 bases and J gave up 1 base, with 18 bases separating them. The clonotype was recovered from a human donor in a cohort sampled during active COVID-19. The genes are TRBV11-2 and TRBJ2-6; D is perhaps TRBD2 (6 bases). Sequencing was carried out using peripheral blood. CDR3 region: CASSPRSSVRSGANVLTF. CDR3 in DNA: TGTGCCAGCAGCCCCCGGTCTAGCGTGAGGTCTGGGGCCAACGTCCTGACTTTC.